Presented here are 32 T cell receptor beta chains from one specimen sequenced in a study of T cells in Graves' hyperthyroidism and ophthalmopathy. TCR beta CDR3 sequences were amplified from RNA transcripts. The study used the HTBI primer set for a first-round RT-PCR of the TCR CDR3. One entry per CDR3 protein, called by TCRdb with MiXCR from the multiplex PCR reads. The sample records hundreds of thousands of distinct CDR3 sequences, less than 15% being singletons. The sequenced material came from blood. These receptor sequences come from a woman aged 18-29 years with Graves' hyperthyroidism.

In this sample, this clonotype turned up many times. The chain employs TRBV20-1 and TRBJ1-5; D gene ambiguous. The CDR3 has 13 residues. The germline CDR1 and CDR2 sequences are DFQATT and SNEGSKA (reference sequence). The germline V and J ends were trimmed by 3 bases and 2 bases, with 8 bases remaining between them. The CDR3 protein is CSARRTGNQPQHF. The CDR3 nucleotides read TGCAGTGCTAGGAGGACGGGCAATCAGCCCCAGCATTTT.

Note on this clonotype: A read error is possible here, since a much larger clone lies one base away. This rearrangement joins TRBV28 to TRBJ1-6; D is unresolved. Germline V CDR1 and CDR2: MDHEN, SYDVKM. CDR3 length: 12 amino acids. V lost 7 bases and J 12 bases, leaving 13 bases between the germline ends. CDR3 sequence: CASNTWTQPLHF. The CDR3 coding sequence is TGTGCCAGCAATACTTGGACGCAACCCCTCCACTTT.

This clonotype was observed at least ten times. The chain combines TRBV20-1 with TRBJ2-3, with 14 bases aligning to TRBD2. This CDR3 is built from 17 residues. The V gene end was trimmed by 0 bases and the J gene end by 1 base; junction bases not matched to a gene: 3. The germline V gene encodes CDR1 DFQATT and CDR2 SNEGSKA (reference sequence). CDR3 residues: CSARDSGLAGGTDTQYF. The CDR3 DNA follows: TGCAGTGCTAGAGATTCGGGACTAGCGGGGGGCACAGATACGCAGTATTTT.

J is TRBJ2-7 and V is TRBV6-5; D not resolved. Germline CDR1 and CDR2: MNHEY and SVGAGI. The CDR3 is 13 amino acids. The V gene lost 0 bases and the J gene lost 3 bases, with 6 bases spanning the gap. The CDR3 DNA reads TGTGCCAGCAGTTACTCGATTGACTACGAGCAGTACTTC. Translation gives CASSYSIDYEQYF.

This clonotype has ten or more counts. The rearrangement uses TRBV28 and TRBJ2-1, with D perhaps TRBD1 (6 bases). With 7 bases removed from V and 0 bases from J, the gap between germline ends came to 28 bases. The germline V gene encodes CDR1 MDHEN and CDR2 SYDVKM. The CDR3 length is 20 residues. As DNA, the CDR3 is TGTGCCAGCACCCAACAAACCCCCGCCCGACAGGAGAGCTCCTACAATGAGCAGTTCTTC. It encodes CASTQQTPARQESSYNEQFF.

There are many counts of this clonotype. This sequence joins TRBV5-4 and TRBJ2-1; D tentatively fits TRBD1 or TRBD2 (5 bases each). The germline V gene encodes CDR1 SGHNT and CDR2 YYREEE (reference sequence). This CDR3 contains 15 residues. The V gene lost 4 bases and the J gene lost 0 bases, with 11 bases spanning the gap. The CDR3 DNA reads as TGTGCCAGCAGCGGGGACCCCCACTCCTACAATGAGCAGTTCTTC. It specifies CASSGDPHSYNEQFF.

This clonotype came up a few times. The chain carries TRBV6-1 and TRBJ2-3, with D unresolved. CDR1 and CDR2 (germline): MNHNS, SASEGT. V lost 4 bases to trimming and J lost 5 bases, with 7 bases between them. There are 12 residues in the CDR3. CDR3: CASSVPIDTQYF. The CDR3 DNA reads TGTGCCAGCAGTGTCCCGATAGATACGCAGTATTTT.

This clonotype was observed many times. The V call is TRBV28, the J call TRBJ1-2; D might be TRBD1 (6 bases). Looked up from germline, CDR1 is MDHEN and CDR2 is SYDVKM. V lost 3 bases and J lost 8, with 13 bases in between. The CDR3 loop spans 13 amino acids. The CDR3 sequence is CASSFHRADGYTF. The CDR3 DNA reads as TGTGCCAGCAGTTTCCACAGGGCGGACGGCTACACCTTC.

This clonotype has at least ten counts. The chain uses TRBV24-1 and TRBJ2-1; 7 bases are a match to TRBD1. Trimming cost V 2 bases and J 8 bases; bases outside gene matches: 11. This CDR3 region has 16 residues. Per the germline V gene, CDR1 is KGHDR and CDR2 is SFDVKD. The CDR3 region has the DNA TGTGCCACCAGTGATTCCGGGACAGCGGCATCCGATGAGCAGTTCTTC. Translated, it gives CATSDSGTAASDEQFF.

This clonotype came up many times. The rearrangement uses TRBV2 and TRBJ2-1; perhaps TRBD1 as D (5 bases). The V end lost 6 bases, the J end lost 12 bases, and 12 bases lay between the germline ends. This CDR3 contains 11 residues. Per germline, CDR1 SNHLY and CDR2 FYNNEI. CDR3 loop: CASRQGVGQFF. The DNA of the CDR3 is TGTGCCAGCAGGCAAGGGGTGGGGCAGTTCTTC.

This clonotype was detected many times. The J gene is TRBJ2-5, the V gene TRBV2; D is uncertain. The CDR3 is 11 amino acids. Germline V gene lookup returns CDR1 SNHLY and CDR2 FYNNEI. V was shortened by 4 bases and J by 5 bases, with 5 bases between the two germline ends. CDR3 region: CASSGVETQYF. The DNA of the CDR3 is TGTGCCAGCAGTGGAGTGGAGACCCAGTACTTC.

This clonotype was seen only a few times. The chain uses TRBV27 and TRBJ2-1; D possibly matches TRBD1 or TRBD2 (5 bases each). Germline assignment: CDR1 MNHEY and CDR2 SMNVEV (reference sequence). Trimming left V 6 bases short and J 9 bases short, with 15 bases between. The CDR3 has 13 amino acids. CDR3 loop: CASSLGTTGEQFF. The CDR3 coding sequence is TGTGCCAGCAGCTTGGGGACGACCGGTGAGCAGTTCTTC.

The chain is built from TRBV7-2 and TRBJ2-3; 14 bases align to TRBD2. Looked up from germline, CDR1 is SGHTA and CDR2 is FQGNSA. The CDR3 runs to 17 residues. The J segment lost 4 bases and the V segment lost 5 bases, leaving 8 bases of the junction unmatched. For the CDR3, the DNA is TGTGCCAGCAGCCGGGGGGGACTAGCGGGAGAACCAGATACGCAGTATTTT. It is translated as CASSRGGLAGEPDTQYF. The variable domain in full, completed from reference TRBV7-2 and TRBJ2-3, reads GAGVSQSPSNKVTEKGKDVELRCDPISGHTALYWYRQSLGQGLEFLIYFQGNSAPDKSGLPSDRFSAERTGGSVSTLTIQRTQQEDSAVYLCASSRGGLAGEPDTQYFGPGTRLTVL.

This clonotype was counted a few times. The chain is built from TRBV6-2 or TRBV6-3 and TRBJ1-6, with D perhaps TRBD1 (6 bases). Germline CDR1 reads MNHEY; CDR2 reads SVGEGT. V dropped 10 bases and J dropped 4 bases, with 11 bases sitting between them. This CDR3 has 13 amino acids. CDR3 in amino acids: CAIGGLYNSPLHF. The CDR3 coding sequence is TGTGCCATCGGGGGCTTATATAATTCACCCCTCCACTTT.

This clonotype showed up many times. In DNA, the CDR3 is TGCGCCAGCAGCTTTGGAACCCGGACAGGCGATGGCTACACCTTC. As protein: CASSFGTRTGDGYTF. The genes are TRBV5-1 and TRBJ1-2; 7 bases line up with TRBD1. Trimming took 2 bases from V and 6 from J; bases not matched to a gene: 10. The CDR3 is made up of 15 amino acids. Germline V gives CDR1 SGHRS, CDR2 YFSETQ.

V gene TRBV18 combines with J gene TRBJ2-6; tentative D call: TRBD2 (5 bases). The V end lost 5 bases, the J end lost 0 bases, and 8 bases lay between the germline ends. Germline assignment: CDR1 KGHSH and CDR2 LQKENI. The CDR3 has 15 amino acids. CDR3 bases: TGTGCCAGCTCATTTACTAGCTCTGGGGCCAACGTCCTGACTTTC. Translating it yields CASSFTSSGANVLTF.

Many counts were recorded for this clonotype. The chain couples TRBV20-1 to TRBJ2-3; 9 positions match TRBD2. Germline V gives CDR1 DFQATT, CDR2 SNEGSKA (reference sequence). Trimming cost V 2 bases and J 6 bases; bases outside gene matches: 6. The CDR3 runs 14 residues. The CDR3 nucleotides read TGCAGTGCTAGATCGCTAGCGGGACGGGATACGCAGTATTTT. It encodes CSARSLAGRDTQYF.

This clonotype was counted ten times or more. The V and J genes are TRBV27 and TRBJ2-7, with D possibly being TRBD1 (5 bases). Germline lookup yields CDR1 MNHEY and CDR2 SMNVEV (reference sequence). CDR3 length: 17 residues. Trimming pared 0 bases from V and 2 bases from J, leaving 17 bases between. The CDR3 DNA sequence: TGTGCCAGCAGTTTATCTCATGCTCCAGGGCAGCCCTACGAGCAGTACTTC. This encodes CASSLSHAPGQPYEQYF.

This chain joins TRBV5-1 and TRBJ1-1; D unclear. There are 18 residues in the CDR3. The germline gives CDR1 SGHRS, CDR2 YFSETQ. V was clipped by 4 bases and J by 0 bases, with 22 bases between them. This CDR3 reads CASSPFGDIALMNTEAFF. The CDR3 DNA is TGCGCCAGCAGCCCCTTTGGGGATATTGCCCTCATGAACACTGAAGCTTTCTTT. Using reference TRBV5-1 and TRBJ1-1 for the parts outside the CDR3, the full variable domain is KAGVTQTPRYLIKTRGQQVTLSCSPISGHRSVSWYQQTPGQGLQFLFEYFSETQRNKGNFPGRFSGRQFSNSRSEMNVSTLELGDSALYLCASSPFGDIALMNTEAFFGQGTRLTVV.

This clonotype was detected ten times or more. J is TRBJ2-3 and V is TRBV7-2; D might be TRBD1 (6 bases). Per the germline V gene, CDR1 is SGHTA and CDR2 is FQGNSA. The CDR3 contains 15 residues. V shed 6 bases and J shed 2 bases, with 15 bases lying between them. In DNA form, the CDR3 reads TGTGCCAGCAGGCCACGGGACACTATCACAGATACGCAGTATTTT. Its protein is CASRPRDTITDTQYF. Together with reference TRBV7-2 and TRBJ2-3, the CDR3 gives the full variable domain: GAGVSQSPSNKVTEKGKDVELRCDPISGHTALYWYRQSLGQGLEFLIYFQGNSAPDKSGLPSDRFSAERTGGSVSTLTIQRTQQEDSAVYLCASRPRDTITDTQYFGPGTRLTVL.

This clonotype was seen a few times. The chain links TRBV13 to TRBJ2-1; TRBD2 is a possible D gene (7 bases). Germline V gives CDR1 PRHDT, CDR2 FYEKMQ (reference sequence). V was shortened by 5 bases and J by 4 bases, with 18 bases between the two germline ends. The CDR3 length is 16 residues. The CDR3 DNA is TGTGCCAGCAGCCCCCGAGGGGGGGTTGGTTACAATGAGCAGTTCTTC. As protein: CASSPRGGVGYNEQFF.

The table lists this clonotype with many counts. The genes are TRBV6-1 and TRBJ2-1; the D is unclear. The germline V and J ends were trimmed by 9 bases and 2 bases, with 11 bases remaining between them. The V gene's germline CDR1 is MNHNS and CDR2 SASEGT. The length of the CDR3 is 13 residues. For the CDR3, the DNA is TGTGCCAGTGGGCCTTGGCCCTACAATGAGCAGTTCTTC. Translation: CASGPWPYNEQFF.

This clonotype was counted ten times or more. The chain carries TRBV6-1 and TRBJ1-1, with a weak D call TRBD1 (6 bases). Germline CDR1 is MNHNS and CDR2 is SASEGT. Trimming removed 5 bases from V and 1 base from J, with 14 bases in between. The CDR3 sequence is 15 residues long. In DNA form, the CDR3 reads TGTGCCAGCAGTTATATGGGGGCAGGGAACACTGAAGCTTTCTTT. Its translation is CASSYMGAGNTEAFF.

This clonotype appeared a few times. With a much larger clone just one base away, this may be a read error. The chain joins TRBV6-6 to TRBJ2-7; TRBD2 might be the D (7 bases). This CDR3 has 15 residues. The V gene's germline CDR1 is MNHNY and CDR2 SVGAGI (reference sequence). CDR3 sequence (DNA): TGTGCCAGCAGTCACTCGACGGGGGGCATCAACGAGCAGTACTTC. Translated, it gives CASSHSTGGINEQYF.

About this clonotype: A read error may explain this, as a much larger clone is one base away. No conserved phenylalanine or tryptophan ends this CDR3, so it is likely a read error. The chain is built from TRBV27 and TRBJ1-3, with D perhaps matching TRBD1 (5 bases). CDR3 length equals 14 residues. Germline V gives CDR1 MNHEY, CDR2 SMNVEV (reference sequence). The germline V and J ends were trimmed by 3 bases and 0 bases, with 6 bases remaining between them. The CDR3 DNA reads TGTGCCAGCAGTTTGGGGCGCTCTGGAAACACCATATATTGT. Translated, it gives CASSLGRSGNTIYC.

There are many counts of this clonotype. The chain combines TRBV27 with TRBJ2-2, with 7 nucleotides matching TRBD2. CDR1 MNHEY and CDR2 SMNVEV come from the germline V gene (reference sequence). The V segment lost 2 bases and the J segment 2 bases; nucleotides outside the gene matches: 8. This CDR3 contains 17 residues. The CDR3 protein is CASSLIIWGGNTGELFF. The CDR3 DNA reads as TGTGCCAGCAGTTTAATTATTTGGGGGGGTAACACCGGGGAGCTGTTTTTT.

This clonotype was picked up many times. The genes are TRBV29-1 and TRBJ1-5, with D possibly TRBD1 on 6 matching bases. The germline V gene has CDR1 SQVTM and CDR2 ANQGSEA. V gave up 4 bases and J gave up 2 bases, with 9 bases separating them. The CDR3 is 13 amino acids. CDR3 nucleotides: TGCAGCGTTGCGTCAGGGGGCAATCAGCCCCAGCATTTT. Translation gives CSVASGGNQPQHF.

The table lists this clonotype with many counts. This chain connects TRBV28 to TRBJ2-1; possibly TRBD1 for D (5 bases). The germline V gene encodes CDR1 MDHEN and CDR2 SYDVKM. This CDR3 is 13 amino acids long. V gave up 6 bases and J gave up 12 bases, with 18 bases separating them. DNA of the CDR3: TGTGCCAGCAGCCAAATACAGGCAGGTGGGCAGTTCTTC. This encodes CASSQIQAGGQFF.

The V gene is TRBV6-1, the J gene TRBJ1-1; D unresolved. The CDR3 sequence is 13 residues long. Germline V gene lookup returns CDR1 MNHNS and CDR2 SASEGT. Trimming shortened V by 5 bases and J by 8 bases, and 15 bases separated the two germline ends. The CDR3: CASSHSLGGEAFF. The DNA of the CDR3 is TGTGCCAGCAGTCACTCGCTTGGAGGGGAAGCTTTCTTT.

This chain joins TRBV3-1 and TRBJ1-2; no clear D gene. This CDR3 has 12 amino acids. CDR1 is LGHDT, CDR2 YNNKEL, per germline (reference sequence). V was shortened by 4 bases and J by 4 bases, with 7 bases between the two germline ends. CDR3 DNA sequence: TGTGCCAGCAGCCCCTCTGGCTATGGCTACACCTTC. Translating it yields CASSPSGYGYTF.

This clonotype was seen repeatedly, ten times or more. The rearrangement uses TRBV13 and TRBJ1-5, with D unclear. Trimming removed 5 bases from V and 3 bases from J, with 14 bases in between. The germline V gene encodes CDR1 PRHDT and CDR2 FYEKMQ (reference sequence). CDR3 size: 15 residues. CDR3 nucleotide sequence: TGTGCCAGCAGCCCCGGCGGAGGTACCAATCAGCCCCAGCATTTT. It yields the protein CASSPGGGTNQPQHF.

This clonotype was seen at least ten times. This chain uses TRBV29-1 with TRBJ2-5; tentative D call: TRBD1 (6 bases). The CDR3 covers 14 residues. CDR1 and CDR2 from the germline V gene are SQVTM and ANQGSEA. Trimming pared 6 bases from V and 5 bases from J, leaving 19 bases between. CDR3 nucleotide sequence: TGCAGCGTCAAGAAGGGTACAGGGAGTGAGACCCAGTACTTC. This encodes CSVKKGTGSETQYF.